Listed here are 21 T cell receptor beta chains from one sample, sequenced in a study of beta chain features in type 1 diabetes. No antigen is known for these receptors. Every isolated RNA sample was fully reverse transcribed, so sequencing captured expressed TCRB transcripts. Generated by immunoSEQ multiplex PCR, the TCRdb table keeps only in-frame clones and is missing some. Here the sample spans over 650,000 clones, about 14% being singletons. Study-level findings and limits: In every one of the four CD4+ subsets, TCRB CDR3s were moderately but significantly shorter in Type 1 diabetes patients.

Sequenced sample: naive CD4+ T cells from blood. The receptor source for this set is a young man with type 1 diabetes.

This clone was found a few times. This chain links TRBV9 with TRBJ2-7; no clear D. Between the trimmed V and J ends, which lost 1 base and 1 base, there was a span of 6 bases. The CDR3 extends over 13 amino acids. Germline assignment: CDR1 SGDLS and CDR2 YYNGEE. CDR3 DNA: TGTGCCAGCAGCGTAAGCCCTTCCTACGAGCAGTACTTC. Translation: CASSVSPSYEQYF.

This clone was counted only a few times. CDR3: CASSLRTGYSTIYF. The DNA of the CDR3 is TGTGCCAGCAGCTTACGGACAGGGTATAGCACCATATATTTT. V usage is TRBV11-2 and J usage is TRBJ1-3, with 8 positions matching TRBD1. Trimming removed 2 bases from V and 9 bases from J; junction bases left unmatched: 6. This CDR3 spans 14 amino acids. The germline gives CDR1 SGHAT, CDR2 FQNNGV.

The chain carries TRBV2 and TRBJ1-5, with no clear D. The ends were cut back, 7 bases at V and 3 bases at J, with 10 bases in the middle. Germline V lookup: CDR1 SNHLY, CDR2 FYNNEI. The CDR3 length is 13 residues. CDR3 DNA: TGTGCCAGCATAAAGGAACTCAATCAGCCCCAGCATTTT. Translation gives CASIKELNQPQHF.

The chain carries TRBV30 and TRBJ1-1; 7 bases line up with TRBD1. Germline V gene sequence: CDR1 GTSNPN, CDR2 SVGIG (reference sequence). The ends lost 1 base at V and 6 bases at J; junction bases unmatched: 8. The CDR3 length is 14 residues. CDR3 amino acids: CAWSDMGQKAEAFF. The CDR3 DNA sequence: TGTGCCTGGAGTGACATGGGACAGAAGGCTGAAGCTTTCTTT. Based on the CDR3 plus reference TRBV30 and TRBJ1-1, the full variable domain is SQTIHQWPATLVQPVGSPLSLECTVEGTSNPNLYWYRQAAGRGLQLLFYSVGIGQISSEVPQNLSASRPQDRQFILSSKKLLLSDSGFYLCAWSDMGQKAEAFFGQGTRLTVV.

The CDR3: CASSLNGEQFF. The CDR3 coding sequence is TGTGCCAGCAGCTTGAACGGGGAGCAGTTCTTC. The gene calls are TRBV5-6 and TRBJ2-1; D not resolved. CDR3 size: 11 residues. CDR1 and CDR2 (germline): SGHDT, YYEEEE. V was pared by 1 base and J by 10 bases, with 6 bases between.

The V and J genes are TRBV7-2 and TRBJ2-1; 10 nucleotides match TRBD2. Trimming removed 1 base from V and 7 bases from J; junction bases left unmatched: 10. The germline gives CDR1 SGHTA, CDR2 FQGNSA. CDR3 length: 17 amino acids. The CDR3 sequence is CASSLVIRLAGVNEQFF. In DNA, the CDR3 is TGTGCCAGCAGCTTAGTTATTAGGCTAGCGGGAGTAAATGAGCAGTTCTTC.

V is TRBV19 and J is TRBJ2-1; TRBD2 matches 8 bases. Unmatched junction bases numbered 8, after V lost 9 bases and J lost 4 bases. The CDR3 is made up of 14 amino acids. The germline gives CDR1 LNHDA, CDR2 SQIVND (reference sequence). The DNA for the CDR3 is TGTGCCAGCCTACAAGCGGGAGATTACAATGAGCAGTTCTTC. Encoded protein: CASLQAGDYNEQFF.

This clone was seen a handful of times. The chain joins TRBV27 to TRBJ2-1; TRBD1 agrees at 10 bases. CDR1 MNHEY and CDR2 SMNVEV come from the germline V gene (reference sequence). The trim removed 5 bases at V and 5 bases at J, leaving 9 bases unmatched. This CDR3 spans 16 amino acids. The chain's CDR3 is CASSPSRQGANNEQFF. Written as DNA, the CDR3 is TGTGCCAGCAGTCCCTCCCGACAGGGGGCAAACAATGAGCAGTTCTTC.

The V call is TRBV18, the J call TRBJ2-2; 9 positions agree with TRBD2. The CDR3 runs 18 residues. J was trimmed by 0 bases and V by 2 bases; bases with no gene match: 7. CDR1 KGHSH and CDR2 LQKENI come from the germline V gene. In DNA, the CDR3 is TGTGCCAGCTCACCAATGATAGCGGGAGCCTCGAACACCGGGGAGCTGTTTTTT. Its protein product is CASSPMIAGASNTGELFF.

This clone was picked up a small number of times. This chain connects TRBV29-1 to TRBJ1-2, with 9 bases lining up with TRBD1. CDR3 length: 14 amino acids. Trimming cost V 2 bases and J 8 bases; bases outside gene matches: 9. Germline V gene lookup returns CDR1 SQVTM and CDR2 ANQGSEA. Here the CDR3 reads CSVEPRDRDQGYTF. As DNA, the CDR3 is TGCAGCGTTGAACCGCGGGACAGGGATCAGGGCTACACCTTC.

J is TRBJ2-5 and V is TRBV18; 9 bases are shared with TRBD1. The CDR3 runs 15 residues. In germline, CDR1 is KGHSH, CDR2 LQKENI. J gave up 4 bases and V 0 bases, and 3 bases lay outside the gene matches. DNA of the CDR3: TGTGCCAGCTCACCACCGGGACAGGGAAGAGAGACCCAGTACTTC. Protein: CASSPPGQGRETQYF.

The chain joins TRBV5-1 to TRBJ1-2; D not resolved. Trimming took off 4 bases at V and 5 bases at J, with 15 bases between the two ends. In germline, CDR1 is SGHRS, CDR2 YFSETQ. The CDR3 length is 14 residues. In nucleotides, the CDR3 is TGCGCCAGCAGCCCCCGAGAAGGACTTTATGGCTACACCTTC. The encoded protein is CASSPREGLYGYTF.

This rearrangement joins TRBV18 to TRBJ2-1, with no clear D. Germline loops: CDR1 KGHSH, CDR2 LQKENI. The V end was cut by 0 bases, the J end by 13 bases, with 13 bases between. The CDR3 is made up of 13 amino acids. CDR3 in amino acids: CASSPPGATNQFF. CDR3 sequence (DNA): TGTGCCAGCTCACCACCGGGCGCAACTAACCAGTTCTTC.

A few counts support this clone. This rearrangement joins TRBV14 to TRBJ1-2; unclear D gene. The V end was cut by 8 bases, the J end by 4 bases, with 14 bases between. CDR3 length: 13 amino acids. Germline CDR1 is SGHDN and CDR2 is FVKESK. The CDR3 is CASRLTGLYGYTF. The CDR3 DNA reads as TGTGCCAGCCGACTCACCGGCCTCTATGGCTACACCTTC.

This clone was observed a few times. The chain joins TRBV6-5 to TRBJ2-6, with TRBD1 matching 9 bases. Germline V lookup: CDR1 MNHEY, CDR2 SVGAGI. The CDR3 loop spans 16 amino acids. The junction had 0 bases not matched to a gene; V was cut back by 2 bases and J by 1 base. In DNA, the CDR3 is TGTGCCAGCAGTTACGGACAGGGGTCTGGGGCCAACGTCCTGACTTTC. Translating it yields CASSYGQGSGANVLTF.

Only a few counts were recorded for this clone. Within the sample, other DNA sequences also encode this same CDR3. CDR3 nucleotide sequence: TGTGCCAGCAGTTTGGGGGGAGATTACGAGCAGTACTTC. It yields the protein CASSLGGDYEQYF. The chain links TRBV28 to TRBJ2-7; D is perhaps TRBD2 (6 bases). The CDR3 has 13 amino acids. Germline assignment: CDR1 MDHEN and CDR2 SYDVKM. V was cut by 3 bases and J by 4 bases, with 10 bases left in between.

Only a few counts were recorded for this clone. V gene TRBV7-2 combines with J gene TRBJ1-1; D ambiguous. The CDR3 loop spans 13 amino acids. Per germline, CDR1 SGHTA and CDR2 FQGNSA. The V and J ends lost 2 bases and 9 bases respectively, with 13 bases between them. The CDR3 DNA sequence: TGTGCCAGCAGCTTAACGGAGGGCGGACAAGCTTTCTTT. Protein: CASSLTEGGQAFF.

The chain is built from TRBV28 and TRBJ2-3, with D tentatively TRBD2 (6 bases). CDR1 and CDR2 from the germline V gene are MDHEN and SYDVKM. The germline V and J ends were trimmed by 6 bases and 3 bases, with 13 bases remaining between them. The CDR3 is 14 residues long. CDR3 nucleotide sequence: TGTGCCAGCAGCCCCCTAGGAGGGACAGATACGCAGTATTTT. Protein product: CASSPLGGTDTQYF. The full variable domain, its missing parts supplied by reference TRBV28 and TRBJ2-3, is DVKVTQSSRYLVKRTGEKVFLECVQDMDHENMFWYRQDPGLGLRLIYFSYDVKMKEKGDIPEGYSVSREKKERFSLILESASTNQTSMYLCASSPLGGTDTQYFGPGTRLTVL.

This clone has a handful of counts. V gene TRBV23-1 combines with J gene TRBJ1-5, with D hard to call. TRBV23-1 is reported as an ORF; its role is uncertain. The CDR3 loop spans 13 amino acids. With 3 bases removed from V and 1 base from J, the gap between germline ends came to 4 bases. In DNA form, the CDR3 reads TGCGCCAGCAGTCAGAGCAGCAATCAGCCCCAGCATTTT. This translates into CASSQSSNQPQHF.

The CDR3 nucleotides are TGTGCCAGCAGGCCGACAGGGGGTAGCTCCTACGAGCAGTACTTC. It is translated as CASRPTGGSSYEQYF. The chain employs TRBV6-1 and TRBJ2-7, with 9 bases lining up with TRBD1. The length of the CDR3 is 15 residues. Germline loops: CDR1 MNHNS, CDR2 SASEGT. The J segment lost 0 bases and the V segment lost 6 bases, leaving 6 bases of the junction unmatched.

This clone appeared a few times. The CDR3 spells CASRPSGGTDTQYF. The CDR3 DNA sequence: TGTGCCAGTAGGCCTAGCGGGGGCACAGATACGCAGTATTTT. This sequence joins TRBV19 and TRBJ2-3; TRBD2 aligns across 9 bases. CDR1 and CDR2 from the germline V gene are LNHDA and SQIVND (reference sequence). With 6 bases clipped from V and 1 base from J, the junction kept 2 bases outside the gene matches. The CDR3 consists of 14 residues.